A single sample is the source of the 14 T cell receptor beta chains below, sequenced in a study of patients and donors after allogeneic stem cell transplantation. MiXCR, run by TCRdb on the RT-PCR reads, gives a single entry per CDR3 protein. Of 70,000 to 75,000 distinct CDR3 sequences in the sample, 26% were seen once. Material: blood, either unsorted or a sorted T cell fraction (not recorded which). All receptors derive from a human donor who was either an allogeneic HSCT recipient or a stem cell or donor lymphocyte infusion donor (not recorded which). It is not recorded whose cells these are; they may come from a transplant donor.

The table lists this clonotype with a few counts. This chain links TRBV20-1 with TRBJ1-5; TRBD1 is a possible D gene (6 bases). The germline CDR1 and CDR2 sequences are DFQATT and SNEGSKA (reference sequence). Trimming removed 0 bases from V and 2 bases from J, with 14 bases in between. This CDR3 is 16 amino acids long. The CDR3 nucleotides read TGCAGTGCTAGAGATAGGGGGACAAGCCGCAATCAGCCCCAGCATTTT. As protein: CSARDRGTSRNQPQHF.

This clonotype was counted a few times. The rearrangement uses TRBV18 and TRBJ1-1; TRBD1 aligns across 9 bases. The CDR3 consists of 14 residues. V trimming: 2 bases; J trimming: 4 bases; junction bases outside the gene matches: 2. The germline gives CDR1 KGHSH, CDR2 LQKENI. Here the CDR3 reads CASSPLTGGTEAFF. The CDR3 DNA follows: TGTGCCAGCTCACCATTGACAGGGGGCACTGAAGCTTTCTTT.

In this sample, this clonotype turned up a few times. The chain combines TRBV12-3 or TRBV12-4 with TRBJ1-2, with 10 bases that match TRBD1. J gave up 4 bases and V 1 base, and 0 bases lay outside the gene matches. There are 14 residues in the CDR3. The CDR3 DNA reads TGTGCCAGCAGTTTAGGGACAGGGGGCTATGGCTACACCTTC. It is translated as CASSLGTGGYGYTF.

The chain carries TRBV28 and TRBJ2-5, with 9 bases aligning to TRBD2. The CDR3 runs 13 residues. The germline V gene has CDR1 MDHEN and CDR2 SYDVKM. V shed 9 bases and J 5 bases; nucleotides not matched to a gene: 7. The CDR3 bases are TGTGCCAGTTGGGAGGCGGGAGGGGAGACCCAGTACTTC. This sequence encodes CASWEAGGETQYF.

This clonotype was counted only a few times. The V and J genes are TRBV20-1 and TRBJ1-2; D is ambiguous. The CDR3 extends over 13 amino acids. Germline V gene sequence: CDR1 DFQATT, CDR2 SNEGSKA (reference sequence). The V gene lost 3 bases and the J gene lost 8 bases, with 16 bases spanning the gap. CDR3 amino acids: CSASVDGVWGYTF. The CDR3 nucleotides read TGCAGTGCTAGTGTGGACGGGGTTTGGGGCTACACCTTC.

This clonotype showed up just a few times. The V gene is TRBV5-1, the J gene TRBJ1-1; TRBD1 matches 7 bases. Germline CDR1 SGHRS, CDR2 YFSETQ. The V segment lost 3 bases and the J segment 0 bases; nucleotides outside the gene matches: 2. This CDR3 contains 14 residues. CDR3 nucleotides: TGCGCCAGCAGCTGGACAGGTATGAACACTGAAGCTTTCTTT. Its protein is CASSWTGMNTEAFF.

V gene TRBV15 combines with J gene TRBJ2-2; D is unresolved. The CDR3 consists of 13 residues. Trimming left V 4 bases short and J 3 bases short, with 6 bases between. CDR1 and CDR2 from the germline V gene are LNHNV and YYDKDF (reference sequence). In DNA, the CDR3 is TGTGCCACCAGCATCCGGGACACCGGGGAGCTGTTTTTT. Translating it yields CATSIRDTGELFF.

This chain connects TRBV4-2 to TRBJ2-7; maybe TRBD1 (5 bases). Trimming shortened V by 0 bases and J by 2 bases, and 8 bases separated the two germline ends. The CDR3 has 14 amino acids. Germline values: CDR1 LGHNA, CDR2 YNFKEQ. The CDR3 sequence is CASSQDSTAYEQYF. CDR3 nucleotides: TGTGCCAGCAGCCAAGATTCGACAGCCTACGAGCAGTACTTC.

This chain uses TRBV5-1 with TRBJ1-5, with no clear D. The germline gives CDR1 SGHRS, CDR2 YFSETQ. V lost 0 bases and J lost 3, with 10 bases in between. This CDR3 has 15 residues. This CDR3 is CASSLEGLLNQPQHF. Written as DNA, the CDR3 is TGCGCCAGCAGCTTGGAAGGTCTACTCAATCAGCCCCAGCATTTT.

The chain is built from TRBV20-1 and TRBJ1-2; TRBD1 matches at 8 bases. Germline CDR1 is DFQATT and CDR2 is SNEGSKA (reference sequence). The V segment lost 0 bases and the J segment 3 bases; nucleotides outside the gene matches: 3. The CDR3 covers 14 residues. The CDR3 DNA sequence: TGCAGTGCTAGAGATGGACAGGGAGACTATGGCTACACCTTC. This sequence encodes CSARDGQGDYGYTF.

This clonotype was picked up a small number of times. The genes are TRBV12-3 or TRBV12-4 and TRBJ2-7; D unclear. The CDR3 spans 15 residues. The V and J ends lost 6 bases and 0 bases respectively, with 15 bases between them. CDR3 residues: CASSTRVVSSYEQYF. The CDR3 DNA is TGTGCCAGCAGCACCCGCGTGGTGAGCTCCTACGAGCAGTACTTC.

This clonotype was counted a few times. The rearrangement links TRBV5-6 to TRBJ1-5; D is possibly TRBD1 (5 bases). CDR1 is SGHDT, CDR2 YYEEEE, per germline. The CDR3 length is 14 residues. Trimming stripped 2 bases from V and 7 bases from J, with 13 bases between. The CDR3, as DNA: TGTGCCAGCAGCTTAAAGGACACGGGGCAGCCCCAGCATTTT. Amino acids: CASSLKDTGQPQHF.

The V call is TRBV6-5, the J call TRBJ1-5; D not certain. Germline assignment: CDR1 MNHEY and CDR2 SVGAGI. V was shortened by 2 bases and J by 6 bases, with 8 bases between the two germline ends. The length of the CDR3 is 13 residues. The CDR3 is CASSYALGQPQHF. In nucleotides, the CDR3 is TGTGCCAGCAGTTACGCCTTAGGTCAGCCCCAGCATTTT.

This clonotype has more than one count but fewer than ten. The V and J genes are TRBV5-1 and TRBJ1-4; D is undetermined. The length of the CDR3 is 14 residues. Germline CDR1 is SGHRS and CDR2 is YFSETQ. Trimming left V 0 bases short and J 8 bases short, with 11 bases between. The CDR3 region is CASSLDPGTEKLFF. The DNA for the CDR3 is TGCGCCAGCAGCTTGGATCCGGGTACGGAAAAACTGTTTTTT. Looking up the rest from reference TRBV5-1 and TRBJ1-4 gives the full variable domain: KAGVTQTPRYLIKTRGQQVTLSCSPISGHRSVSWYQQTPGQGLQFLFEYFSETQRNKGNFPGRFSGRQFSNSRSEMNVSTLELGDSALYLCASSLDPGTEKLFFGSGTQLSVL.